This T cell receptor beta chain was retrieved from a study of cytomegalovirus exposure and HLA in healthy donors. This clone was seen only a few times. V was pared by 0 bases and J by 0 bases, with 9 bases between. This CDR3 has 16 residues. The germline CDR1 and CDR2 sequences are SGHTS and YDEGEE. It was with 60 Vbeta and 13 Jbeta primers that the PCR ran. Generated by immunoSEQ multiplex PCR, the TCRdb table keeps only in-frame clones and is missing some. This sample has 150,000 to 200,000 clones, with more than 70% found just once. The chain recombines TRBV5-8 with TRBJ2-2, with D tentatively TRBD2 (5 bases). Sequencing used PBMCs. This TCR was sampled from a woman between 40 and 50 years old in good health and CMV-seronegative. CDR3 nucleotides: TGTGCCAGCAGCTTGGTAGGACTTGCGAACACCGGGGAGCTGTTTTTT. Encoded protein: CASSLVGLANTGELFF. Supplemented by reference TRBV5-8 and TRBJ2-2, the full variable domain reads EAGVTQSPTHLIKTRGQQATLRCSPISGHTSVYWYQQALGLGLQFLLWYDEGEERNRGNFPPRFSGRQFPNYSSELNVNALELEDSALYLCASSLVGLANTGELFFGEGSRLTVL.